This TCR beta chain emerged from a study of blood T cell repertoires in COVID-19. Turning to the study itself: The United States, Italy and Spain provided the acute and convalescent COVID-19 samples.

Original processing methods: The authors estimated nucleated cell counts from reference gene primer amplification. Produced via immunoSEQ multiplex PCR; TCRdb's table is partial and in-frame only. The V and J calls and clone size come from that table; D and trimming were worked out from the DNA. Of just over 650,000 clones listed, 85% to 90% are singletons. From germline, CDR1 is MGHDK and CDR2 SYGVNS. The length of the CDR3 is 13 residues. With 8 bases removed from V and 3 bases from J, the gap between germline ends came to 11 bases. The chain uses TRBV25-1 and TRBJ1-3, with D uncertain. Sequencing was done on a sample of peripheral blood. This sequence originates from a woman aged 18-29 years with acute or convalescent COVID-19. The CDR3 region has the DNA TGTGCCAGCGGGAGGATAGGTGGAAACACCATATATTTT. Translating gives CASGRIGGNTIYF. Together with reference TRBV25-1 and TRBJ1-3, the CDR3 gives the full variable domain: EADIYQTPRYLVIGTGKKITLECSQTMGHDKMYWYQQDPGMELHLIHYSYGVNSTEKGDLSSESTVSRIRTEHFPLTLESARPSHTSQYLCASGRIGGNTIYFGEGSWLTVV.